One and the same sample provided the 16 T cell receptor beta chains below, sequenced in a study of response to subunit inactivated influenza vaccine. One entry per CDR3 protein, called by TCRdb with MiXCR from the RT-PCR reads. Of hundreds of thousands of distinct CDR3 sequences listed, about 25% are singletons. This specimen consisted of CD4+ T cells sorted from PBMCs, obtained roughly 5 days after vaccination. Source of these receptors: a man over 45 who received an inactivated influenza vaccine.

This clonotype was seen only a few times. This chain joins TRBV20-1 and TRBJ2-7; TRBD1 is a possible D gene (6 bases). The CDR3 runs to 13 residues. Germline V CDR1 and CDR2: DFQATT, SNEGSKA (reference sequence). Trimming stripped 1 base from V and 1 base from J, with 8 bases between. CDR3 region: CSARGTASYEQYF. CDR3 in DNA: TGCAGTGCTAGAGGGACAGCGTCCTACGAGCAGTACTTC.

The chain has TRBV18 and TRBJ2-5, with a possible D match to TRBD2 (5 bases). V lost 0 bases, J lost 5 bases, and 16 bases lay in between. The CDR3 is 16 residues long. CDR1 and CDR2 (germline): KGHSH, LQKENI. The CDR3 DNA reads TGTGCCAGCTCACCACCCCCGGACTTCCGGCGGGAGACCCAGTACTTC. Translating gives CASSPPPDFRRETQYF.

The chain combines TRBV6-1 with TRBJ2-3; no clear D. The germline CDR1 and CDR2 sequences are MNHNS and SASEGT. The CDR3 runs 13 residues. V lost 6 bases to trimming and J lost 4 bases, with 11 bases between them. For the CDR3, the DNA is TGTGCCAGCAGAGTTTCGGGTGCAGATACGCAGTATTTT. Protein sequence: CASRVSGADTQYF.

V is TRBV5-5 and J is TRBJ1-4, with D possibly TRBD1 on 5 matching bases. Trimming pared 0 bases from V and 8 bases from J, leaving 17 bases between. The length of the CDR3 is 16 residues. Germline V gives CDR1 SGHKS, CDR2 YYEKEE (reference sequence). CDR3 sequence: CASSLVVSQPGEKLFF. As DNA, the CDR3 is TGTGCCAGCAGCTTGGTAGTGTCCCAACCAGGGGAAAAACTGTTTTTT.

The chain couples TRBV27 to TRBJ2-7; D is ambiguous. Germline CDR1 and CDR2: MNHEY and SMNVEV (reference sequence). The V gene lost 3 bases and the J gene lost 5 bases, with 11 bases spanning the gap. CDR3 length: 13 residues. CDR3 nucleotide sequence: TGTGCCAGCAGTTTCACGGTTTCCGACGAGCAGTACTTC. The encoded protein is CASSFTVSDEQYF.

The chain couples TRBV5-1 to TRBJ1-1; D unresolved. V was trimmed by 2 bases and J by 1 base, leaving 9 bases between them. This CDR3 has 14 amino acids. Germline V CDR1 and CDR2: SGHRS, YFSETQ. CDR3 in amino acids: CASSFWTENTEAFF. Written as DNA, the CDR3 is TGCGCCAGCAGCTTTTGGACTGAGAACACTGAAGCTTTCTTT.

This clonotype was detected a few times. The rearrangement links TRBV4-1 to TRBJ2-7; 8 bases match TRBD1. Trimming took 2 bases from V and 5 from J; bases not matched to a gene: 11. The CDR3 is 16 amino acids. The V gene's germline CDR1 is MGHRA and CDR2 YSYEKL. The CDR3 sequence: CASSQSLTGVLDEQYF. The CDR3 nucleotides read TGCGCCAGCAGCCAATCTCTGACAGGGGTTTTAGACGAGCAGTACTTC.

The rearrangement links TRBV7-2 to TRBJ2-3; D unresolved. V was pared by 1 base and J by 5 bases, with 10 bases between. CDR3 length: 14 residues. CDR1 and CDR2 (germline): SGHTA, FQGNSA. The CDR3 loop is CASSLGSRKDTQYF. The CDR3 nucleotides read TGTGCCAGCAGCTTAGGGTCCCGGAAAGATACGCAGTATTTT.

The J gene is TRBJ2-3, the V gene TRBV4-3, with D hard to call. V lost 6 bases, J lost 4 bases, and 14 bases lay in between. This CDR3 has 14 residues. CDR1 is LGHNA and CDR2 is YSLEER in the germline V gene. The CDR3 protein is CASSISSLSDTQYF. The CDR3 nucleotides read TGCGCCAGCAGTATTTCTAGTTTGTCAGATACGCAGTATTTT.

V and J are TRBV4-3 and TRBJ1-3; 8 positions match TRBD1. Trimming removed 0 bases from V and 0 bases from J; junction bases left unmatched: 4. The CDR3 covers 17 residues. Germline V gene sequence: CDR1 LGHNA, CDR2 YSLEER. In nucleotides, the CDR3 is TGCGCCAGCAGCCAAGAGGGACAGGCCAACTCTGGAAACACCATATATTTT. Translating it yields CASSQEGQANSGNTIYF.

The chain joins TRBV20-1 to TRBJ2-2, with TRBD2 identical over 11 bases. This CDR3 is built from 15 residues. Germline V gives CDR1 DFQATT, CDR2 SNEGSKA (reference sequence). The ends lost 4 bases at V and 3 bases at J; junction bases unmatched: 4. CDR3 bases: TGCAGTGCTATGGGACTAGCGGAGTACACCGGGGAGCTGTTTTTT. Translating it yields CSAMGLAEYTGELFF.

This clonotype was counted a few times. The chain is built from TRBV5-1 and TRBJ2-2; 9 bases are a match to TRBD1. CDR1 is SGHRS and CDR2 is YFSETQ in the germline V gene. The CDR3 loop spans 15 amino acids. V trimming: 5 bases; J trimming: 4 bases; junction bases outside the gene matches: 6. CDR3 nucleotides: TGCGCCAGCAGGTCCGGGACAGGGTTCACCGGGGAGCTGTTTTTT. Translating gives CASRSGTGFTGELFF. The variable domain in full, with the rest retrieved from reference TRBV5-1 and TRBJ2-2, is KAGVTQTPRYLIKTRGQQVTLSCSPISGHRSVSWYQQTPGQGLQFLFEYFSETQRNKGNFPGRFSGRQFSNSRSEMNVSTLELGDSALYLCASRSGTGFTGELFFGEGSRLTVL.

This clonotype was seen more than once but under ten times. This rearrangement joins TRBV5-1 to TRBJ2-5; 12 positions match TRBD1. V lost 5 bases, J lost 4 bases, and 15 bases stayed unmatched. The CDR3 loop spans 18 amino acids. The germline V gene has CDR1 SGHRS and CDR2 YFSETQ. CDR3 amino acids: CASSVSGTGGANRETQYF. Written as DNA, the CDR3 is TGCGCCAGCAGTGTCTCCGGGACAGGGGGCGCCAATCGAGAGACCCAGTACTTC.

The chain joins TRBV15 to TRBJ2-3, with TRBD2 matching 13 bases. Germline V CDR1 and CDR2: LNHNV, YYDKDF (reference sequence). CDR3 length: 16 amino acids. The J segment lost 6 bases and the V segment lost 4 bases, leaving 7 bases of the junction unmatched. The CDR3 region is CATSKGGLAGVDTQYF. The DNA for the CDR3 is TGTGCCACCAGCAAAGGAGGACTAGCGGGGGTGGATACGCAGTATTTT.

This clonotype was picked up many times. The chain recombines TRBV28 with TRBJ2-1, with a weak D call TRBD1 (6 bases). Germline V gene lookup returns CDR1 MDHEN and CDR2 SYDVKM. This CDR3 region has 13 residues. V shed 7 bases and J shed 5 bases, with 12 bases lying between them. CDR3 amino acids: CASNRVGNNEQFF. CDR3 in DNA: TGTGCCAGCAACAGGGTAGGCAACAATGAGCAGTTCTTC.

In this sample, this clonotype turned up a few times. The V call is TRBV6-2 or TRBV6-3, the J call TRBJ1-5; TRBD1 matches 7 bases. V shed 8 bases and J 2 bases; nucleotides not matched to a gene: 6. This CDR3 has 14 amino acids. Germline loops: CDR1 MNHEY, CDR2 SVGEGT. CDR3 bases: TGTGCCAGCCGGACAGGAGTAGGCAATCAGCCCCAGCATTTT. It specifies CASRTGVGNQPQHF.